The 13 T cell receptor beta chains listed next were all sequenced from one sample in a study of blood T cell repertoires in COVID-19 (dated by TCRdb to between 2020 and 2021). The library was prepared using the immunoSEQ multiplex PCR assay. TCRdb limited this immuneACCESS table to in-frame rearrangements with V and J called. A share of clones is missing; checked studies link under half to unresolved V genes, and the rest is unexplained. For this sample the table gives roughly 160,000 clones, of which approximately 91% were detected only once. The ten biggest clones cover roughly 2.1% of the sample. Sequenced sample: peripheral blood. The receptors were gathered from a young man with acute or convalescent COVID-19.

The chain uses TRBV14 and TRBJ2-3; D gene uncertain. From germline, CDR1 is SGHDN and CDR2 FVKESK. This CDR3 is built from 15 residues. Trimming stripped 2 bases from V and 2 bases from J, with 11 bases between. CDR3 sequence reads: CASSQISSFTDTQYF. The DNA for the CDR3 is TGTGCCAGCAGCCAAATTTCCTCTTTCACAGATACGCAGTATTTT.

The chain combines TRBV2 with TRBJ1-4; perhaps TRBD1 as D (6 bases). This CDR3 contains 14 residues. Germline-derived CDR1 and CDR2 are SNHLY and FYNNEI. The germline V and J ends were trimmed by 11 bases and 3 bases, with 16 bases remaining between them. In DNA, the CDR3 is TGTGCCGGCCGAAGGGGGAATTCTAATGAAAAACTGTTTTTT. This translates into CAGRRGNSNEKLFF.

The chain uses TRBV11-2 and TRBJ2-7, with 9 bases identical to TRBD1. Germline assignment: CDR1 SGHAT and CDR2 FQNNGV. The V and J ends lost 3 bases and 3 bases, in that order; junction bases with no gene match: 12. The CDR3 length is 17 residues. DNA for the CDR3: TGTGCCAGCAGCTTTTACACAGGGGGCCACAACCTCTACGAGCAGTACTTC. It yields the protein CASSFYTGGHNLYEQYF.

The chain links TRBV6-5 to TRBJ1-4; D remains ambiguous. The germline V and J ends were trimmed by 9 bases and 5 bases, with 16 bases remaining between them. The CDR3 totals 14 residues. The germline V gene has CDR1 MNHEY and CDR2 SVGAGI. CDR3 DNA sequence: TGTGCCAGTTCCAATTCGGGTACAAATGAAAAACTGTTTTTT. Its translation is CASSNSGTNEKLFF.

This clone has a handful of counts. The chain combines TRBV7-9 with TRBJ2-7; 9 nucleotides line up with TRBD1. The trim removed 2 bases at V and 1 base at J, leaving 3 bases unmatched. The CDR3 covers 15 residues. The germline V gene has CDR1 SEHNR and CDR2 FQNEAQ (reference sequence). As DNA, the CDR3 is TGTGCCAGCAGCTTACTGACAGGGGGGTCCTACGAGCAGTACTTC. Translation gives CASSLLTGGSYEQYF.

V gene TRBV19 combines with J gene TRBJ1-5; possibly TRBD1 for D (6 bases). The CDR3 length is 14 residues. V dropped 3 bases and J dropped 5 bases, with 11 bases sitting between them. Germline assignment: CDR1 LNHDA and CDR2 SQIVND (reference sequence). CDR3 residues: CASSIRQEDQPQHF. In DNA form, the CDR3 reads TGTGCCAGTAGTATCCGACAGGAGGATCAGCCCCAGCATTTT.

This chain joins TRBV30 and TRBJ1-5; no clear D. Germline loops: CDR1 GTSNPN, CDR2 SVGIG (reference sequence). The V end lost 5 bases, the J end lost 6 bases, and 17 bases lay between the germline ends. The CDR3 covers 14 residues. The CDR3 reads CAWSPGSSGQPQHF. CDR3 coding DNA: TGTGCCTGGTCCCCCGGTTCCTCGGGTCAGCCCCAGCATTTT.

The chain uses TRBV5-6 and TRBJ2-7, with TRBD2 matching over 7 bases. The V and J ends lost 0 bases and 5 bases, in that order; junction bases with no gene match: 14. Germline assignment: CDR1 SGHDT and CDR2 YYEEEE. The length of the CDR3 is 17 residues. DNA for the CDR3: TGTGCCAGCAGCTTGGAATTCCTCCTAGCGGAAGGGGACGAGCAGTACTTC. Its protein is CASSLEFLLAEGDEQYF.

The V gene is TRBV5-1, the J gene TRBJ2-1; no reliable D call. The CDR3 sequence is 13 residues long. The germline CDR1 and CDR2 sequences are SGHRS and YFSETQ. V was cut by 0 bases and J by 5 bases, with 6 bases left in between. The CDR3 here is CASSLGANNEQFF. The CDR3 nucleotides read TGCGCCAGCAGCTTGGGAGCGAACAATGAGCAGTTCTTC.

Points on this clone: This sample also contains other DNA sequences that code for the same CDR3. The V and J genes are TRBV5-1 and TRBJ1-1, with 9 bases that match TRBD1. Germline CDR1 SGHRS, CDR2 YFSETQ. With V trimmed by 4 bases and J by 5 bases, 9 bases remained unmatched. The CDR3 covers 15 residues. The CDR3: CASSSGQGYGTEAFF. CDR3 coding DNA: TGCGCCAGCAGCAGCGGACAGGGGTACGGGACTGAAGCTTTCTTT.

This clone has a handful of counts. Other nucleotide sequences from this sample produce the same CDR3. The gene calls are TRBV7-9 and TRBJ1-4; 11 nucleotides line up with TRBD1. V gave up 3 bases and J gave up 7 bases; unmatched junction bases: 1. The CDR3 covers 14 residues. Germline CDR1 reads SEHNR; CDR2 reads FQNEAQ (reference sequence). CDR3 sequence reads: CASSLGTGGEKLFF. The CDR3 DNA reads TGTGCCAGCAGCTTGGGGACAGGGGGTGAAAAACTGTTTTTT.

The rearrangement joins TRBV7-2 to TRBJ2-7, with 7 bases identical to TRBD1. Germline V gene data show CDR1 as SGHTA and CDR2 as FQGNSA. The V segment lost 4 bases and the J segment 0 bases; nucleotides outside the gene matches: 9. The CDR3 runs 16 residues. The CDR3 is CASSSKQGRSSYEQYF. The DNA of the CDR3 is TGTGCCAGCAGCTCAAAACAGGGGAGAAGCTCCTACGAGCAGTACTTC. Filled out from reference TRBV7-2 and TRBJ2-7, the complete variable domain reads GAGVSQSPSNKVTEKGKDVELRCDPISGHTALYWYRQSLGQGLEFLIYFQGNSAPDKSGLPSDRFSAERTGGSVSTLTIQRTQQEDSAVYLCASSSKQGRSSYEQYFGPGTRLTVT.

The chain is built from TRBV29-1 and TRBJ2-7; D perhaps matches TRBD2 (5 bases). The V gene's germline CDR1 is SQVTM and CDR2 ANQGSEA. This CDR3 comprises 12 residues. The V end lost 5 bases, the J end lost 2 bases, and 10 bases lay between the germline ends. Here the CDR3 reads CSVYEGPYEQYF. CDR3 sequence (DNA): TGCAGCGTTTACGAGGGCCCCTACGAGCAGTACTTC.